The rows below give T cell receptor beta chains drawn from one sample of a study of T cells in Graves' hyperthyroidism and ophthalmopathy. Each CDR3 protein gets one entry after TCRdb re-called the multiplex PCR reads with MiXCR. The top ten hold 6.5% to 9% of the sample, which has about 600,000 distinct CDR3 sequences, over 12% seen once. Sequenced: blood. The receptors here all came from a woman aged 18-35 years with Graves' ophthalmopathy. Each CDR3 is given with its conserved first and last residue. Clone sizes are given selectively: once, few, many, or a class where the clone is expanded.

CASCLPVAGTGELFF	TRBV6-1	NA
CSAGPPGLAGGGQFF	TRBV20-1	many
CSATPLAAGNNEQFF	TRBV20-1	NA
CASRPRGNEQFF	TRBV7-9	many
CASSPYLIGDTDTQYF	TRBV18	NA
CSAGFGSGEQYF	TRBV20-1	many
CAWSGGVATDTQYF	TRBV30	many
CASNKDRGDEKLFF	TRBV6-1	many
CASSLTYEGLDTQYF	TRBV7-3	few
CASSANPGTGGSYEQYF	TRBV9	many
CSARDPGVNVGEQFF	TRBV20-1	many
CASSSLTSGSLGEQFF	TRBV27	many
CAISEGLAGDGDTQYF	TRBV10-3	many
CSVEDVAGYNEQFF	TRBV29-1	NA
CASSQDETGANIQYF	TRBV4-1	NA